This TCR beta chain was recorded in a study of T cell responses to AZD1222 COVID-19 vaccine. Libraries were prepared by immunoSEQ multiplex PCR; TCRdb keeps only in-frame clonotypes and omits some of them. The sample includes approximately 30,000 clones, 78% seen only once; the top ten take 5.8%. The V and J ends lost 6 bases and 4 bases respectively, with 12 bases between them. The CDR3 consists of 13 residues. The germline gives CDR1 MNHEY, CDR2 SVGAGI. A single count supports this clone. The sequence was collected from an adult in good health. Sequencing used peripheral blood, obtained on day 0 of AZD1222 vaccination. The chain joins TRBV6-5 to TRBJ1-2; D uncertain. In DNA, the CDR3 is TGTGCCAGCAGCTTCACTGAGGGCTATGGCTACACCTTC. This gives the protein CASSFTEGYGYTF.